The 3 T cell receptor beta chains reported below all come from one sample, sequenced in a study of vaccination effects on CD4 cells after COVID-19. For these receptors, no antigen is known. Produced via immunoSEQ multiplex PCR; TCRdb's table is partial and in-frame only. The sample shows about 24,000 clones, about two thirds of them seen only once. Before sequencing took place, the ViraFEST assay used viral peptide pools to expand antigen-specific CD4+ T cells. An approximately nine-day culture period preceded the isolation of CD4+ T cells. According to the study, vaccine recipients showed no prior SARS-CoV-2 infection and negative nucleocapsid antibodies. The sequencing here drew on CD4+ T cells from PBMCs cultured with HCoV-OC43 spike peptides, taken before COVID-19 vaccination. Subset of the sample: HCoV-OC43 spike overlapping peptide pool stimulation. The receptors here all came from a human donor who received a COVID-19 vaccine.

The chain combines TRBV2 with TRBJ1-2; TRBD1 aligns across 7 bases. This CDR3 is built from 15 residues. V lost 3 bases to trimming and J lost 8 bases; unmatched junction nucleotides: 12. Looked up from germline, CDR1 is SNHLY and CDR2 is FYNNEI. The CDR3 protein is CASSDFGWQGDGYTF. DNA of the CDR3: TGTGCCAGCAGTGATTTTGGGTGGCAGGGGGACGGCTACACCTTC.

The genes are TRBV7-2 and TRBJ2-1; D uncertain. Germline assignment: CDR1 SGHTA and CDR2 FQGNSA. Trimming removed 5 bases at V and 4 bases at J, with 12 bases between. CDR3 length equals 14 residues. CDR3 amino acids: CASSGMTNYNEQFF. As DNA, the CDR3 is TGTGCCAGCAGCGGTATGACAAATTACAATGAGCAGTTCTTC.

V and J are TRBV18 and TRBJ1-3; no clear D. V was shortened by 3 bases and J by 0 bases, with 9 bases between the two germline ends. Germline assignment: CDR1 KGHSH and CDR2 LQKENI. The CDR3 is 15 residues long. The CDR3 reads CASSPRASSGNTIYF. The CDR3 DNA reads TGTGCCAGCTCACCCCGAGCCAGCTCTGGAAACACCATATATTTT.